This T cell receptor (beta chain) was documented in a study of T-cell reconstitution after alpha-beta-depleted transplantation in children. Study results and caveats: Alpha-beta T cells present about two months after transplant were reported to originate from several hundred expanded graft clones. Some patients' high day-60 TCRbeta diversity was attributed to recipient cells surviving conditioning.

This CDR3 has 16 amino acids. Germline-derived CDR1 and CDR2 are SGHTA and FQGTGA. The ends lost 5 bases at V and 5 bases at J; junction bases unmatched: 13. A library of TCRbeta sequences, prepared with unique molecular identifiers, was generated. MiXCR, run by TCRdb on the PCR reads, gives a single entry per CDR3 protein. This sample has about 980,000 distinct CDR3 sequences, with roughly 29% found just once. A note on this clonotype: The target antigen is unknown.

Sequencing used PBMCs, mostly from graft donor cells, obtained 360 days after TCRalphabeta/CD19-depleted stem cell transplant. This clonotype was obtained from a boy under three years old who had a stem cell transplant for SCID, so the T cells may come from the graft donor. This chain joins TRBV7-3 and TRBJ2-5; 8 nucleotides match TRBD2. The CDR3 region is CASSLTSGSPGETQYF. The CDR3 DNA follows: TGTGCCAGCAGCCTTACTAGCGGCAGCCCGGGGGAGACCCAGTACTTC. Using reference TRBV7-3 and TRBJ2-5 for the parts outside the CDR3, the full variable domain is GAGVSQTPSNKVTEKGKYVELRCDPISGHTALYWYRQSLGQGPEFLIYFQGTGAADDSGLPNDRFFAVRPEGSVSTLKIQRTERGDSAVYLCASSLTSGSPGETQYFGPGTRLLVL.